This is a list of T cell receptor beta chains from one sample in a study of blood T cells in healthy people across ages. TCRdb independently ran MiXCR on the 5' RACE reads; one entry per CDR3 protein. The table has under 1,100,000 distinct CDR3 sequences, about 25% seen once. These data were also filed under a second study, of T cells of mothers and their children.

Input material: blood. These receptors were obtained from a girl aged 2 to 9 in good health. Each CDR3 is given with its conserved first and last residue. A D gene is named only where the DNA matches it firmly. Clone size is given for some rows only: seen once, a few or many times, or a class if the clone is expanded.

DNA: TGCGCCAGCAGCCCCCTTTTGGGGGGGGTAACCTACAATGAGCAGTTCTTC
CDR3: CASSPLLGGVTYNEQFF
J: TRBJ2-1
V: TRBV5-1
size: few
D: TRBD2

DNA: TGTGCCACCAGCGACGACAGCCAAGAGACCCAGTACTTC
CDR3: CATSDDSQETQYF
J: TRBJ2-5
V: TRBV15
size: .
D: .

DNA: TGTGCCCTATCCGTAACCGAGGGAGTGGGGTACAATGAGCAGTTCTTC
CDR3: CALSVTEGVGYNEQFF
J: TRBJ2-1
V: TRBV7-9
size: .
D: .

DNA: TGTGCCATCAAAATCTCCCCGGGAGTGACAGATACGCAGTATTTT
CDR3: CAIKISPGVTDTQYF
J: TRBJ2-3
V: TRBV10-3
size: .
D: .

DNA: TGTGCCAGCAGTTTAAGTTACGCCTCCTACAATGAGCAGTTCTTC
CDR3: CASSLSYASYNEQFF
J: TRBJ2-1
V: TRBV12-3/TRBV12-4
size: .
D: .

DNA: TGCAGCTGTTCACAGGGGACGTACGAGCAGTACTTC
CDR3: CSCSQGTYEQYF
J: TRBJ2-7
V: TRBV29-1
size: few
D: TRBD1

DNA: TGTGCCAGCAGTTACGGAGTTAACAATGAGCAGTTCTTC
CDR3: CASSYGVNNEQFF
J: TRBJ2-1
V: TRBV27
size: few
D: .

DNA: TGTGCCAGCAGCTTAGGTCCTAGCCGACGCAATGAGCAGTTCTTC
CDR3: CASSLGPSRRNEQFF
J: TRBJ2-1
V: TRBV7-6
size: few
D: .

DNA: TGCAGTGCTAGAGCCCACGGGACAGCAAATTCACCCCTCCACTTT
CDR3: CSARAHGTANSPLHF
J: TRBJ1-6
V: TRBV20-1
size: few
D: TRBD1

DNA: TGTGCCAGCAGCCCCGGGACAGCTGAAGCTTTCTTT
CDR3: CASSPGTAEAFF
J: TRBJ1-1
V: TRBV12-3/TRBV12-4
size: .
D: TRBD1

DNA: TGCGCCAGCAGCTTCGAACAGACGCCAGAGACCCAGTACTTC
CDR3: CASSFEQTPETQYF
J: TRBJ2-5
V: TRBV5-1
size: .
D: .

DNA: TGTGCCAGCAGTGATATAGGGCTCCAAAACATTCAGTACTTC
CDR3: CASSDIGLQNIQYF
J: TRBJ2-4
V: TRBV6-1
size: .
D: .

DNA: TGTGCCGGCAGTTTACACCCATTGACTAGCGGTCCCTACGAGCAGTACTTC
CDR3: CAGSLHPLTSGPYEQYF
J: TRBJ2-7
V: TRBV28
size: few
D: TRBD2

DNA: TGCGCCAGCAGCCAAGATTATTGGCAGGGGAAAAACATTCAGTACTTC
CDR3: CASSQDYWQGKNIQYF
J: TRBJ2-4
V: TRBV4-3
size: few
D: .

DNA: TGCGCCAGCAAGGGACAGGGGGCGGCCGGGGAGCTGTTTTTT
CDR3: CASKGQGAAGELFF
J: TRBJ2-2
V: TRBV4-3
size: .
D: TRBD1

DNA: TGTGCCAGCAGTTTCCAACTAGCGGGAGGGGGTGAGACCCAGTACTTC
CDR3: CASSFQLAGGGETQYF
J: TRBJ2-5
V: TRBV28
size: few
D: TRBD2

DNA: TGCAGCGTGCGGACAAGGAACACCGGGGAGCTGTTTTTT
CDR3: CSVRTRNTGELFF
J: TRBJ2-2
V: TRBV29-1
size: .
D: .

DNA: TGTGCCAGCAGCTCCCAGCGGGACTACAATGAGCAGTTCTTC
CDR3: CASSSQRDYNEQFF
J: TRBJ2-1
V: TRBV7-9
size: .
D: TRBD2

DNA: TGTGCCACTAGGACTAGCGGTTTGGTGGTTTCGCAGTATTTT
CDR3: CATRTSGLVVSQYF
J: TRBJ2-3
V: TRBV2
size: few
D: TRBD2

DNA: TGTGCCAGCAGCTTAGAGCCGGGAGCGGGCAATGAGCAGTTCTTC
CDR3: CASSLEPGAGNEQFF
J: TRBJ2-1
V: TRBV7-2
size: few
D: .

DNA: TGTGCCAGCAGCTTAGGACAAAACATGAACACTGAAGCTTTCTTT
CDR3: CASSLGQNMNTEAFF
J: TRBJ1-1
V: TRBV7-6
size: few
D: .

DNA: TGTGCCAGCGTTGCAAGAACCTACAATGAGCAGTTCTTC
CDR3: CASVARTYNEQFF
J: TRBJ2-1
V: TRBV12-3/TRBV12-4
size: few
D: .

DNA: TGTGCCAGCAGTCTAGCATCCCTCGCCATGAACACTGAAGCTTTCTTT
CDR3: CASSLASLAMNTEAFF
J: TRBJ1-1
V: TRBV27
size: .
D: .

DNA: TGTGCCAGCAGCTCCATCGGGGACCAAGAGACCCAGTACTTC
CDR3: CASSSIGDQETQYF
J: TRBJ2-5
V: TRBV14
size: .
D: .

DNA: TGTGCCAGCAGCCACATGACTAGCGGGGGGAGCTCCTACAATGAGCAGTTCTTC
CDR3: CASSHMTSGGSSYNEQFF
J: TRBJ2-1
V: TRBV3-1
size: few
D: TRBD2

DNA: TGTGCCAGCAGCTTAAACCTTGACAGGGACCAACCCCAGTTCTTC
CDR3: CASSLNLDRDQPQFF
J: TRBJ2-1
V: TRBV7-6
size: .
D: TRBD1

DNA: TGTGCCAGCAGAAAGGAGGAGGGAGAGACCCAGTACTTC
CDR3: CASRKEEGETQYF
J: TRBJ2-5
V: TRBV9
size: .
D: .

DNA: TGCAGTGCATCACCCCGATGGGGGAGAGATGAAGCTTTCTTT
CDR3: CSASPRWGRDEAFF
J: TRBJ1-1
V: TRBV20-1
size: few
D: .

DNA: TGCGCCAGCAGCCAAGATCGCGGGGTTGAGGGGGAGACCCAGTACTTC
CDR3: CASSQDRGVEGETQYF
J: TRBJ2-5
V: TRBV4-3
size: few
D: .

DNA: TGTGCCAGCAGCTCGGGGTATTCCTACACCTTC
CDR3: CASSSGYSYTF
J: TRBJ1-2
V: TRBV11-3
size: .
D: .

DNA: TGTGCCATCAACGGGGCGGGAGGGCCTTACGAGCAGTACTTC
CDR3: CAINGAGGPYEQYF
J: TRBJ2-7
V: TRBV10-3
size: few
D: TRBD2

DNA: TGTGCCAGCAGCCAGCGGAGGGGGACTCAGCCCCAGCATTTT
CDR3: CASSQRRGTQPQHF
J: TRBJ1-5
V: TRBV12-3/TRBV12-4
size: .
D: .

DNA: TGTGCCAGCAGTTACGCCGCGGTGGGCTATGGCTACACCTTC
CDR3: CASSYAAVGYGYTF
J: TRBJ1-2
V: TRBV6-5
size: .
D: .

DNA: TGTGCCAGCAGCTTACTTCCACAGACAGACTCTAACTATGGCTACACCTTC
CDR3: CASSLLPQTDSNYGYTF
J: TRBJ1-2
V: TRBV5-5
size: .
D: .

DNA: TGTGCCAGCAGCCAGAAGGGGTACCATCAGCCCCAGCATTTT
CDR3: CASSQKGYHQPQHF
J: TRBJ1-5
V: TRBV3-1
size: few
D: .

DNA: TGTGCCACCAGCAGGGGACAGGAGGCAGAGACCCAGTACTTC
CDR3: CATSRGQEAETQYF
J: TRBJ2-5
V: TRBV15
size: many
D: TRBD1

DNA: TGTGCCAGCAGCCGGACAGAATCCGACACCATATATTTT
CDR3: CASSRTESDTIYF
J: TRBJ1-3
V: TRBV11-2
size: few
D: .

DNA: TGTGCCAGCAGCTTAGGGGCACCTCTTCTAAACACTGAAGCTTTCTTT
CDR3: CASSLGAPLLNTEAFF
J: TRBJ1-1
V: TRBV7-2
size: .
D: .

DNA: TGCAGTGCAGGGGGCGCGGAGACCCAGTACTTC
CDR3: CSAGGAETQYF
J: TRBJ2-5
V: TRBV20-1
size: few
D: TRBD1

DNA: TGCAGTGCCAGGAGACTGAACAATGAGCAGTTCTTC
CDR3: CSARRLNNEQFF
J: TRBJ2-1
V: TRBV20-1
size: few
D: .

DNA: TGTGCCAGCATGGATACCGGGGACTCCCCCTCGACCTACGAGCAGTACTTC
CDR3: CASMDTGDSPSTYEQYF
J: TRBJ2-7
V: TRBV13
size: few
D: .

DNA: TGTGCCACCAGCAGAGATCAGCCCCGTTCTTACAATGAGCAGTTCTTC
CDR3: CATSRDQPRSYNEQFF
J: TRBJ2-1
V: TRBV15
size: .
D: .

DNA: TGTGCCGGCAGCCTCAGACAGGGAATAATGACGCAGTATTTT
CDR3: CAGSLRQGIMTQYF
J: TRBJ2-3
V: TRBV13
size: few
D: TRBD1

DNA: TGTGCCAGCAGCTCTTGGGTACAGACGGAGACCCAGTACTTC
CDR3: CASSSWVQTETQYF
J: TRBJ2-5
V: TRBV7-2
size: .
D: .

DNA: TGTGCCACGGAGACTAGCGGGGCCTACGAGCAGTACTTC
CDR3: CATETSGAYEQYF
J: TRBJ2-7
V: TRBV28
size: .
D: TRBD2

DNA: TGTGCCAGCAGCGCTCACGATGCGGGAGGGCCTGGGAATGAGCAGTTCTTC
CDR3: CASSAHDAGGPGNEQFF
J: TRBJ2-1
V: TRBV9
size: .
D: TRBD2

DNA: TGCAGTGCTAGCCCCCCGACAGGGTCTGGAAACACCATATATTTT
CDR3: CSASPPTGSGNTIYF
J: TRBJ1-3
V: TRBV20-1
size: few
D: TRBD1

DNA: TGCGCCAGCAGCCAAGATACTCTCCTCAACTCTGGAAACACCATATATTTT
CDR3: CASSQDTLLNSGNTIYF
J: TRBJ1-3
V: TRBV4-3
size: .
D: .

DNA: TGTGCCAGCAGCTTGGCTAGCGGGGGGGCCCAGACAGATACGCAGTATTTT
CDR3: CASSLASGGAQTDTQYF
J: TRBJ2-3
V: TRBV7-2
size: few
D: TRBD2

DNA: TGCAGTGCTAAAGGGGTGGCTGCGGGGCCTTACAATGAGCAGTTCTTC
CDR3: CSAKGVAAGPYNEQFF
J: TRBJ2-1
V: TRBV20-1
size: few
D: .

DNA: TGTGCCAGCAGCTCCGACACGTACACGGGAGAATGGGAGACCCAGTACTTC
CDR3: CASSSDTYTGEWETQYF
J: TRBJ2-5
V: TRBV11-2
size: few
D: .

DNA: TGTGCCACCAACGATGGGGGACTCAGTCATATGCTCTCCACAGATACGCAGTACTTT
CDR3: CATNDGGLSHMLSTDTQYF
J: TRBJ2-3
V: TRBV24-1
size: .
D: .